The entry that follows covers one TCR beta chain sequence. Its target antigen remains unknown. No base quality information exists; no much larger clone differs at one position. TCRbeta CDR3 regions were amplified from genomic DNA using the immunoSEQ Assay, a bias-controlled multiplex PCR. Processing in the source paper ran as follows. Nucleated cell counts per sample were estimated from amplification of reference gene primers within the assay. To quantify the absolute abundance of each unique TCRbeta CDR3 rearrangement, sequence reads were collapsed and filtered. For each sample, productive Simpson clonality was calculated as the square root of Simpson's diversity index over productive rearrangements. As stored in TCRdb, this immuneACCESS dataset retains in-frame rearrangements with V and J assigned. A fraction of the clones does not appear; measured against another copy, unresolved V genes explain less than half of the discrepancy, and the remainder lacks a known reason. V and J calls and clone size are given by that table; D and trimming were obtained from the DNA. This sample lists approximately 310,000 clones; approximately 85% were detected once. Roughly 2.3% of the sample rests with the top ten.

V loses 0 bases of germline sequence and J loses 2 bases, and the interval between the two ends is 12 bases. Sequences SGDLS (CDR1) and YYNGEE (CDR2) are obtained from the germline V gene. Including the terminal cysteine and phenylalanine, the CDR3 comprises 17 residues. The sequence is cut down to CDR3 DNA, 51 bases in frame from base 1. This record comes from a study of blood T cell repertoires in COVID-19 (dated by TCRdb to 2020 to 2021). Study-level background: Samples from collaborators originated in the United States, Italy and Spain and spanned both the acute and convalescent phases of COVID-19. Where available, HLA class I and class II types were taken from metadata supplied by the sample provider and were not determined by assay-based typing. Subjects who had been exposed to COVID-19, were actively infected with it, or had recovered from it provided the deeply sampled blood TCRbeta repertoires that made up the dataset. The samples were drawn from two sources: the first 160 participants of the ongoing ImmuneRACE study, and approximately 1,300 subjects contributed by 6 global collaborators. A de-identified subject ID, COVID-19 status, age in years and sex were almost always included in the sample metadata. The repertoires were released in a freely available public database meant as a resource for research on the immune response to SARS-CoV-2. The prospective study material was composed of cDNA or gDNA derived from T cells, B-cell-depleted T cells, or PBMCs.

Participants in the prospective study were aged roughly 18 to 100 years, lived in 24 United States geographic areas, and enrolled through a virtual design. To assign participants to cohorts, the prospective study relied on clinical history that participants themselves reported in a screening survey and a study questionnaire. For ImmuneRACE Cohort 3, a participant was defined as recovered based on two consecutive negative NP/OP PCR tests, clearance by a healthcare professional, or resolution of symptoms. In the prospective study, whole blood, serum and a nasopharyngeal or oropharyngeal swab were collected from each participant by mobile phlebotomists. Prospective study participants could optionally give additional blood draws and questionnaires over a 2-month period. Prospective study blood samples were shipped either frozen or at room temperature before DNA extraction. Here is what the overall study found, with its caveats: The quantity of clinical and demographic metadata differed by source and by participant and was supplied without curation.

What was sequenced was PBMCs or T cells enriched from blood (not recorded which). The sequence was collected from a man between 25 and 39 years old who had recovered from COVID-19. The V and J genes are TRBV9 and TRBJ2-6; the D gene is possibly TRBD1, with 7 bases matching. The CDR3 region: CASSVAGRGAGANVLTF. The nucleotides are TGTGCCAGCAGCGTAGCAGGCAGGGGGGCTGGGGCCAACGTCCTGACTTTC.